The entry below describes one TCR beta chain. This clonotype was seen a handful of times. Its cognate antigen has yet to be identified. No base qualities exist here, and no much larger clone lies one base off it. The data derive from a study of MAIT cells during Salmonella Paratyphi A infection (TCRdb year 2017). General notes on the study: A single dose of 1-5x10^3 CFU of S. Paratyphi A strain NVGH308 was swallowed by adult volunteers aged 18 to 60. Starting at diagnosis, diagnosed volunteers were given ciprofloxacin 500 mg twice a day for 14 days.

CDR1 and CDR2 are read off the germline V gene (reference sequence) as MNHEY and SMNVEV. Germline trimming: 0 bases from V, 4 bases from J; junction bases outside gene matches: 1. From the cysteine up to the phenylalanine, the CDR3 has a length of 16 residues. Only the CDR3 region is kept as DNA, spanning 48 bases read in frame from base 1. The method was 5' RACE. TCRbeta was amplified in two PCR rounds using Phusion High-Fidelity polymerase, and the primers carried sample-specific barcodes. To build the TCRbeta libraries, template-switch cDNA synthesis was carried out using SMARTScribe reverse transcriptase along with a TRBC-specific primer. The barcoded samples were pooled and then prepared using the NEBNext Ultra DNA Library Prep Kit for Illumina. Libraries were sequenced on an Illumina MiSeq with the MiSeq reagent kit v2, 300 cycles. Per the source publication's procedure: Jemultiplexer demultiplexed the reads by barcode, and MiTCR with default parameters aligned the reads. Non-functional sequences were filtered out with VDJtools, and clonotypes were defined by amino acid sequence, with frequencies based on assigned sequence reads. The clonal space homeostasis analysis grouped clonotypes by frequency into over-represented (0.05-1), large, medium and small bins. TCRdb reanalyzed the raw reads on its own, using fastp at Q25 for trimming and MiXCR for clone calling, and kept in-frame beta chains. Rows matching on CDR3 protein sequence are summarized as one entry with the most common DNA and genes. These V and J calls rely on TCRdb rather than the paper's analysis. Across this sample there are 750 to 1,000 distinct CDR3 sequences, with around 24% seen only once. Around two fifths of the sample belongs to the ten largest clones.

The time point label, read with the paper, signifies: after infection, following antibiotic treatment. MAIT cells, defined as Valpha7.2+ CD161+ T cells, were identified and sorted by flow cytometry. Circulating MAIT cell TCRbeta repertoires were profiled longitudinally in roughly 6 volunteers who developed enteric fever after controlled oral challenge with live Salmonella Paratyphi A. Every diagnosed volunteer provided MAIT cell samples at three timepoints: pre-infection, mid-infection and post-infection. A diagnosis of enteric fever required Paratyphi A bacteremia and/or a persistent fever above 38 degrees C that lasted more than 12 hours. Challenged volunteers were diagnosed with infection sometime between day 4 and day 7 after challenge. For RNA extraction, between 5,000 and 10,000 MAIT cells per sample were sorted directly into RNAqueous-Micro lysis buffer. Lymphoprep gradient centrifugation was used to isolate peripheral blood mononuclear cells from both the blood samples and the leukocyte cones. A BD FACSAria Fusion or BD FACSAria III sorter was used for cell sorting.

General conclusions and limits of the study: Compared with healthy controls, diagnosed volunteers had more expansion or contraction among the top five MAIT clonotypes (about 0.5 versus 0.13), a finding that suggests the repertoire is reshaped by infection. The availability of volunteer samples limited the sample sizes, but these sizes were considered adequate to detect differences between groups. From baseline to mid-infection, the space taken up by over-represented MAIT clonotypes dropped significantly (0.17 to 0.10), whereas no significant difference was seen post-infection. MAIT TRBV usage was found to be oligoclonal, with TRBV20 and TRBV6 favoured, and appeared to be unchanged by infection.

The receptor chain draws on TRBV27 and TRBJ2-3; 13 junctional bases match TRBD2. This material consisted of MAIT cells from blood, taken at the last sampling point of the challenge study. The TCR comes from a person between 18 and 75 years old who was deliberately infected with Salmonella Paratyphi A in a paratyphoid fever challenge study. The CDR3 amino acid sequence is: CASSLSGTSGADTQYF. At the DNA level, the sequence is TGTGCCAGCAGTTTATCCGGGACTAGCGGGGCAGATACGCAGTATTTT.